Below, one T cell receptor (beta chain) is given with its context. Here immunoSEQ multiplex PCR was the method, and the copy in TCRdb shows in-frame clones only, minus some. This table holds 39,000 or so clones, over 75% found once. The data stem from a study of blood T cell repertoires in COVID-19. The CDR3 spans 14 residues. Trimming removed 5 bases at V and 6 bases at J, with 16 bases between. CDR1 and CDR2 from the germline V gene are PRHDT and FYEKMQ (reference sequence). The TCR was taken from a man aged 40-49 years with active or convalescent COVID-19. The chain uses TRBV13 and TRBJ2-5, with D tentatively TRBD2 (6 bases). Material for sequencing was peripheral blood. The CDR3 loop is CASSVSGGLKTQYF. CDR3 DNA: TGTGCCAGCAGCGTTAGTGGAGGGTTGAAGACCCAGTACTTC.